This is a list of T cell receptor beta chains from one sample in a study of blood T cell repertoires in COVID-19. Produced via immunoSEQ multiplex PCR; TCRdb's table is partial and in-frame only. The sample has over 150,000 clones; about 86% are singletons. Specimen: PBMCs or T cells enriched from blood (not recorded which). These receptor sequences come from a man between 50 and 59 years old who had recovered from COVID-19. The CDR3 runs from the conserved cysteine through the conserved F or W. A D gene is named only where the DNA matches it firmly. Not every row has a clone size; where given, it reads once, few, many or a size class.

>NA|TRBD1|TRBV27|TRBJ2-1
CASSFSRDSEQFF
TGTGCCAGCAGTTTTTCCCGGGACAGTGAGCAGTTCTTC
>few|TRBD1|TRBV5-1|TRBJ1-5
CASSLGRGNQPQHF
TGCGCCAGCAGCTTGGGCAGGGGGAATCAGCCCCAGCATTTT
>NA|TRBD1|TRBV5-1|TRBJ2-5
CASQGQGQETQYF
TGCGCCAGCCAGGGACAGGGCCAAGAGACCCAGTACTTC
>NA|TRBD2|TRBV3-1/TRBV3-2|TRBJ2-1
CASSPRVAGEPYNEQFF
TGTGCCAGCAGCCCACGGGTAGCGGGGGAGCCCTACAATGAGCAGTTCTTC
>NA|NA|TRBV27|TRBJ2-6
CASSPRNSNSGANVLTF
TGTGCCAGCAGTCCCCGAAACAGCAACTCTGGGGCCAACGTCCTGACTTTC
>few|TRBD1|TRBV5-5|TRBJ1-1
CASSLLGTGAEAFF
TGTGCCAGCAGCTTGTTGGGGACAGGCGCTGAAGCTTTCTTT
>NA|NA|TRBV19|TRBJ1-1
CASSIEGANTEAFF
TGTGCCAGTAGTATCGAAGGGGCCAACACTGAAGCTTTCTTT
>NA|NA|TRBV7-9|TRBJ2-3
CASSYGQNSDTQYF
TGTGCCAGCAGCTACGGACAGAATAGCGATACGCAGTATTTT
>NA|NA|TRBV10-3|TRBJ1-2
CAISESKGRGSDGYTF
TGTGCCATCAGTGAGTCAAAGGGCAGGGGATCTGATGGCTACACCTTC
>NA|TRBD1|TRBV6-1|TRBJ2-3
CASSEKETGADTQYF
TGTGCCAGCAGTGAAAAGGAGACAGGGGCAGATACGCAGTATTTT
>NA|NA|TRBV5-1|TRBJ2-7
CASSPDTLSYEQYF
TGCGCCAGCAGCCCTGACACCCTCTCCTACGAGCAGTACTTC
>NA|NA|TRBV29-1|TRBJ1-1
CSVELRQGHPEAFF
TGCAGCGTTGAATTGCGGCAGGGGCACCCTGAAGCTTTCTTT
>NA|NA|TRBV27|TRBJ2-1
CASSLRGNEQFF
TGTGCCAGCAGTTTACGGGGTAATGAGCAGTTCTTC
>NA|TRBD2|TRBV11-2|TRBJ2-5
CASSLGRVETQYF
TGTGCCAGCAGCCTAGGGAGGGTGGAGACCCAGTACTTC
>NA|TRBD1|TRBV10-3|TRBJ2-1
CAISEPGQGYNEQFF
TGTGCCATCAGTGAGCCAGGACAGGGTTACAATGAGCAGTTCTTC
>NA|NA|TRBV18|TRBJ1-2
CASSLLDPSSGYGYTF
TGTGCCAGCTCACTTCTTGACCCGAGTTCGGGCTATGGCTACACCTTC
>NA|NA|TRBV3-1/TRBV3-2|TRBJ1-3
CASSQGSGMASGNTIYF
TGTGCCAGCAGCCAAGGGTCAGGAATGGCCTCTGGAAACACCATATATTTT
>few|TRBD1|TRBV2|TRBJ1-5
CASSAGTATYSNQPQHF
TGTGCCAGCAGTGCCGGGACAGCCACATATAGCAATCAGCCCCAGCATTTT
>NA|TRBD2|TRBV6-1|TRBJ2-5
CASSEEWAGGRETQYF
TGTGCCAGCAGTGAAGAGTGGGCGGGGGGGCGAGAGACCCAGTACTTC
>NA|NA|TRBV6-1|TRBJ1-2
CASSEGQLGYTF
TGTGCCAGCAGTGAAGGACAACTTGGCTACACCTTC
>NA|NA|TRBV27|TRBJ2-1
CASGGTSYNEQFF
TGTGCCAGCGGCGGGACGAGCTACAATGAGCAGTTCTTC
>NA|TRBD1|TRBV5-4|TRBJ1-1
CASSAKTGDTEAFF
TGTGCCAGCAGCGCAAAGACAGGGGATACTGAAGCTTTCTTT
>NA|NA|TRBV25-1|TRBJ2-5
CASSVGGVQETQYF
TGTGCCAGCAGTGTAGGGGGGGTTCAAGAGACCCAGTACTTC
>NA|TRBD2|TRBV19|TRBJ2-2
CASSIGGTSFTGELFF
TGTGCCAGTAGTATAGGGGGGACTAGTTTCACCGGGGAGCTGTTTTTT
>NA|TRBD2|TRBV7-9|TRBJ2-1
CASSLGLAGGQNEQFF
TGTGCCAGCAGCTTGGGACTAGCGGGGGGGCAGAATGAGCAGTTCTTC
>NA|NA|TRBV19|TRBJ1-5
CASSIRAGAYSNQPQHF
TGTGCCAGTAGTATACGGGCAGGGGCTTATAGCAATCAGCCCCAGCATTTT
>NA|TRBD1|TRBV3-1/TRBV3-2|TRBJ2-1
CASSQGQGAYNEQFF
TGTGCCAGCAGCCAAGGGCAGGGGGCATACAATGAGCAGTTCTTC